This TCR beta chain was sequenced in a study of PD-1 blockade in classical Hodgkin lymphoma. Across the whole study: The patients were dosed with nivolumab 3 mg/kg, infused intravenously every 2 weeks. Study-level findings and limits: At C4D1, TCR diversity had climbed significantly for CD4+ cells, though not for CD8+ cells. Prior to therapy, complete responders displayed diversity much like that of newly diagnosed patients.

Trimming cost V 0 bases and J 6 bases, with 5 bases left between them. CDR3 size: 13 residues. Looked up from germline, CDR1 is SEHNR and CDR2 is FQNEAQ (reference sequence). Every patient was affected by relapse after autologous stem cell transplantation, while exposure to brentuximab vedotin was not uniform. Progressive disease, partial response or complete response was each patient's best response. A remark on this clone: Antigen unknown.

Sequencing was performed with immunoSEQ multiplex PCR; in TCRdb, only in-frame clones are kept and a portion is missing. The profile shows approximately 51,000 clones, about two thirds of them singletons. This sequence joins TRBV7-9 and TRBJ2-2; D is ambiguous. Sequences were derived from peripheral blood mononuclear cells (PBMCs), sampled before the second cycle of nivolumab. The sequence came from a human donor with classical Hodgkin lymphoma. CDR3 sequence reads: CASSLALAGELFF. The DNA for the CDR3 is TGTGCCAGCAGCTTAGCCCTCGCCGGGGAGCTGTTTTTT. Complete variable domain (other parts from reference TRBV7-9 and TRBJ2-2): DTGVSQNPRHKITKRGQNVTFRCDPISEHNRLYWYRQTLGQGPEFLTYFQNEAQLEKSRLLSDRFSAERPKGSFSTLEIQRTEQGDSAMYLCASSLALAGELFFGEGSRLTVL.